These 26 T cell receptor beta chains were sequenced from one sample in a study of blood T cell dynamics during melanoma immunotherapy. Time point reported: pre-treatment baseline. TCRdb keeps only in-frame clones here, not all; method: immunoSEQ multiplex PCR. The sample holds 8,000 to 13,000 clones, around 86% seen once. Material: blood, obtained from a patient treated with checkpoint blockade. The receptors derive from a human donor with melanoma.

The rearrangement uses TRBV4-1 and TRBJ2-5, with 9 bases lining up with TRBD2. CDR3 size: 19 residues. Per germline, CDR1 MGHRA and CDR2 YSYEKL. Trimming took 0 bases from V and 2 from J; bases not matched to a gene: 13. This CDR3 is CASSQDPTGSGSGQETQYF. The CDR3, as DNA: TGCGCCAGCAGCCAAGATCCAACAGGTAGCGGGAGTGGGCAAGAGACCCAGTACTTC.

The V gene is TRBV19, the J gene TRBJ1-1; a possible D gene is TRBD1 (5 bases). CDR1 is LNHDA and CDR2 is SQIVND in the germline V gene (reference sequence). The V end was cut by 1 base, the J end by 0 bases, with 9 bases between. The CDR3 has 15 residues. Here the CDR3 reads CASSIGGVMNTEAFF. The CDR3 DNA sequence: TGTGCCAGTAGTATAGGGGGGGTTATGAACACTGAAGCTTTCTTT.

CDR3 DNA sequence: TGTGCCAGTAGTAGCAGGGATCAAGGTGAAAAACTGTTTTTT. This sequence encodes CASSSRDQGEKLFF. The gene calls are TRBV19 and TRBJ1-4, with D perhaps TRBD1 (5 bases). Trimming took 4 bases from V and 7 from J, leaving 13 bases between them. This CDR3 is built from 14 residues. Germline CDR1 and CDR2: LNHDA and SQIVND (reference sequence).

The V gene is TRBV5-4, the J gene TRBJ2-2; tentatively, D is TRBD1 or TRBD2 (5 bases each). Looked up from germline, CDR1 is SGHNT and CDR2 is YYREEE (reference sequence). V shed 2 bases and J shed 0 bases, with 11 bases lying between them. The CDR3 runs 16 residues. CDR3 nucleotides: TGTGCCAGCAGCTTAGTCGGGGCCTCGAACACCGGGGAGCTGTTTTTT. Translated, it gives CASSLVGASNTGELFF.

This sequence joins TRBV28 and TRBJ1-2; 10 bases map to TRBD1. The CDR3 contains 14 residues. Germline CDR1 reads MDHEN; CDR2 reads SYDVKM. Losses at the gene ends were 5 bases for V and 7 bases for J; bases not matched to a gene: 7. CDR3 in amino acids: CASSPRTGGFGYTF. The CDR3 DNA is TGTGCCAGCAGTCCCAGGACAGGGGGGTTTGGCTACACCTTC.

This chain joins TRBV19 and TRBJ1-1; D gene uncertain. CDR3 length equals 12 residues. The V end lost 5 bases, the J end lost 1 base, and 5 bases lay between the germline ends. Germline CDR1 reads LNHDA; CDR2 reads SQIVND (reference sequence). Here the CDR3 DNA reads TGTGCCAGTAGTCCGGAGAACACTGAAGCTTTCTTT. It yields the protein CASSPENTEAFF.

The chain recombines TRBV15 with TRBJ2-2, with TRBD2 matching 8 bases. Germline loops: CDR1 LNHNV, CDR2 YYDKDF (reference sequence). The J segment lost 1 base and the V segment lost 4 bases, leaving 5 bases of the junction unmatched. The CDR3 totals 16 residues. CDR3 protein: CATSTPGTRNTGELFF. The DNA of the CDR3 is TGTGCCACCAGCACTCCCGGGACTAGGAACACCGGGGAGCTGTTTTTT.

This CDR3 is CASGTYREVSGETQYF. DNA of the CDR3: TGTGCCAGCGGAACGTACAGGGAGGTTAGCGGGGAGACCCAGTACTTC. The J gene is TRBJ2-5, the V gene TRBV28, with a weak D call TRBD2 (7 bases). CDR1 and CDR2 from the germline V gene are MDHEN and SYDVKM. This CDR3 comprises 16 residues. Trimming removed 8 bases from V and 5 bases from J, with 24 bases in between.

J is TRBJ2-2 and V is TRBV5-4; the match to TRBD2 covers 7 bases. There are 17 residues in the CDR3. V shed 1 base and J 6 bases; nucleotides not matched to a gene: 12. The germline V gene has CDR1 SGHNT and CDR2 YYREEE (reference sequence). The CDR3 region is CASSLPKPGLAAGELFF. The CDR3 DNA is TGTGCCAGCAGCTTGCCGAAACCGGGGCTAGCGGCCGGGGAGCTGTTTTTT.

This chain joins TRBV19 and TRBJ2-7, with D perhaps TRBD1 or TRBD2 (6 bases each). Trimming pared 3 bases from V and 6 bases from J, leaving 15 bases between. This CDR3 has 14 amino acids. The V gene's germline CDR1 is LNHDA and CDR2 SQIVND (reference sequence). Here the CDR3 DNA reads TGTGCCAGTAGTATCGGGGGCCCTTCTCCCGAGCAGTACTTC. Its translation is CASSIGGPSPEQYF.

CDR3 coding DNA: TGTGCCAGCTCTCCAGCGGGGGACTATGGCTACACCTTC. Translating it yields CASSPAGDYGYTF. The chain combines TRBV2 with TRBJ1-2, with D tentatively TRBD1 (5 bases). The CDR3 runs 13 residues. V was shortened by 8 bases and J by 3 bases, with 13 bases between the two germline ends. Germline V gene sequence: CDR1 SNHLY, CDR2 FYNNEI. Full variable domain (missing parts from reference TRBV2 and TRBJ1-2): EPEVTQTPSHQVTQMGQEVILRCVPISNHLYFYWYRQILGQKVEFLVSFYNNEISEKSEIFDDQFSVERPDGSNFTLKIRSTKLEDSAMYFCASSPAGDYGYTFGSGTRLTVV.

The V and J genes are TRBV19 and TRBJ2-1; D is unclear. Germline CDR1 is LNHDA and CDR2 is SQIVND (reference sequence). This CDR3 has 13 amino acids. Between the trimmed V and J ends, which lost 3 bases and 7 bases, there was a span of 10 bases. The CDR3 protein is CASSISGYNEQFF. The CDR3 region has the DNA TGTGCCAGTAGTATTTCCGGGTATAATGAGCAGTTCTTC.

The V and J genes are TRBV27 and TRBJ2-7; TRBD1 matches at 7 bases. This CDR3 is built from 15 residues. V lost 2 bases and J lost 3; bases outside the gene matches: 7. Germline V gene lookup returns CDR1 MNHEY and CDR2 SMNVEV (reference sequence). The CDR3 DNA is TGTGCCAGCAGTTTAAGGGCAGGGGGAAGCTACGAGCAGTACTTC. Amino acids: CASSLRAGGSYEQYF.

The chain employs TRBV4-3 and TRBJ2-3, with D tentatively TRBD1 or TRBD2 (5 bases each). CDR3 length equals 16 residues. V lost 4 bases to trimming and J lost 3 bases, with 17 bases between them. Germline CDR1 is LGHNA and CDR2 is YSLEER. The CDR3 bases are TGCGCCAGCAGCCCCCACGTCGGGGCAACAACAGATACGCAGTATTTT. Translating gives CASSPHVGATTDTQYF.

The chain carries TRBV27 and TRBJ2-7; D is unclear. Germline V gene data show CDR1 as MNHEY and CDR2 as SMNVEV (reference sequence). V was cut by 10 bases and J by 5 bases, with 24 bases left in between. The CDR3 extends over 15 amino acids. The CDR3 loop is CATRGRADLVHEQYF. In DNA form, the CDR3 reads TGTGCCACGAGAGGAAGGGCGGACCTGGTCCACGAGCAGTACTTC.

CDR3 region: CASSSKLAGGPYEQYF. The CDR3 nucleotides read TGTGCCAGCAGCTCGAAACTAGCGGGAGGGCCCTACGAGCAGTACTTC. The chain has TRBV5-4 and TRBJ2-7, with 13 positions matching TRBD2. This CDR3 comprises 16 residues. Germline lookup yields CDR1 SGHNT and CDR2 YYREEE (reference sequence). After removal of 3 bases from V and 2 bases from J, the junction contained 5 bases not matched to a gene.

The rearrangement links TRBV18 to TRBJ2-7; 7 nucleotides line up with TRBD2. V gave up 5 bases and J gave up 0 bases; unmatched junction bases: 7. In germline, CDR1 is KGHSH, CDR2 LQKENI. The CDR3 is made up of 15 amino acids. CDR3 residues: CASSKSAGDSYEQYF. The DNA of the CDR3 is TGTGCCAGCTCAAAGTCGGCGGGAGACTCCTACGAGCAGTACTTC.

CDR3 sequence (DNA): TGCGCCAGCAGCCCCGATCCTCTTCTGCCCCAGCATTTT. It encodes CASSPDPLLPQHF. J is TRBJ1-5 and V is TRBV5-1; no reliable D call. The V end was cut by 4 bases, the J end by 9 bases, with 14 bases between. CDR1 and CDR2 from the germline V gene are SGHRS and YFSETQ. There are 13 residues in the CDR3.

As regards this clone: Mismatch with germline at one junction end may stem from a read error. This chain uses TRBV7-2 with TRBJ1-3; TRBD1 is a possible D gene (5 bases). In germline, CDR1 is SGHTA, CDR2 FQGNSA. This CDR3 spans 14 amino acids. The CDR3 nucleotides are TGTGCCAGCAGCTTCTCTGGGGCCGGAAGCACCATATATTTT. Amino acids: CASSFSGAGSTIYF.

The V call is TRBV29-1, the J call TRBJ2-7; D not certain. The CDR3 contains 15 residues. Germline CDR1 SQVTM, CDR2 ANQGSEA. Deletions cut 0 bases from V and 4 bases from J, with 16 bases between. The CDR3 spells CSVEDVGLGRYEQYF. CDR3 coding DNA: TGCAGCGTTGAAGATGTCGGGCTCGGGCGGTACGAGCAGTACTTC.

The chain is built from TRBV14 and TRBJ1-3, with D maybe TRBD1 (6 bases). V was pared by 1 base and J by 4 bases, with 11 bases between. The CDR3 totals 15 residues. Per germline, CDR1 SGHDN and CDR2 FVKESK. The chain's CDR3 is CASSQVQGDGNTIYF. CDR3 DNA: TGTGCCAGCAGCCAAGTACAGGGCGACGGAAACACCATATATTTT. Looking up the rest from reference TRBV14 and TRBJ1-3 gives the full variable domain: EAGVTQFPSHSVIEKGQTVTLRCDPISGHDNLYWYRRVMGKEIKFLLHFVKESKQDESGMPNNRFLAERTGGTYSTLKVQPAELEDSGVYFCASSQVQGDGNTIYFGEGSWLTVV.

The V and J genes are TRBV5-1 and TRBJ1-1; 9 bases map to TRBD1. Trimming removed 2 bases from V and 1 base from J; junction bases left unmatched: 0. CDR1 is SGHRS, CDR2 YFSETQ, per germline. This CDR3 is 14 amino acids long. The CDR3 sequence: CASSLQGANTEAFF. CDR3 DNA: TGCGCCAGCAGCTTACAGGGGGCGAACACTGAAGCTTTCTTT.

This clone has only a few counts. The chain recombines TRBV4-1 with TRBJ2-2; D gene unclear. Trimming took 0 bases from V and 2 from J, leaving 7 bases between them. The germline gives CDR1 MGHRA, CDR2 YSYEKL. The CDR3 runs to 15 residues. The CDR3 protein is CASSQERLNTGELFF. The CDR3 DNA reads TGCGCCAGCAGCCAAGAAAGGCTTAACACCGGGGAGCTGTTTTTT.

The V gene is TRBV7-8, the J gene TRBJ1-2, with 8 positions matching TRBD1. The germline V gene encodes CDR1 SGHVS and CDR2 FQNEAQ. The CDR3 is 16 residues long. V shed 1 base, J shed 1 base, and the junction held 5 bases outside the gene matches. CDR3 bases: TGTGCCAGCAGCTTAGTTGGAGGACAGGGTAACTATGGCTACACCTTC. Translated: CASSLVGGQGNYGYTF.

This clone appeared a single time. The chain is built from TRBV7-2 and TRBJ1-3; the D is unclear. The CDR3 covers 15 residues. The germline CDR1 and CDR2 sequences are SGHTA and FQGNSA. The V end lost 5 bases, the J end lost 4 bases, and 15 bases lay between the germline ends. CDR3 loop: CASSLGRAWGNTIYF. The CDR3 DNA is TGTGCCAGCAGCCTGGGAAGGGCATGGGGAAACACCATATATTTT.

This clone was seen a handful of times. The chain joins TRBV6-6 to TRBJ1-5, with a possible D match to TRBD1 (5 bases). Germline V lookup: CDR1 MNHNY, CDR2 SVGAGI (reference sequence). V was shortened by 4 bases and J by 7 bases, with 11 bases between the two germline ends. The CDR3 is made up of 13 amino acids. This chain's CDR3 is CASSSRVQQPQHF. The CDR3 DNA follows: TGTGCCAGCAGTTCCAGGGTACAACAGCCCCAGCATTTT.